This T cell receptor (beta chain) was identified during a study of CD8 T cells in ankylosing spondylitis. This CDR3 spans 17 amino acids. This clonotype was recorded at least ten times. MiXCR was run by TCRdb on the 5' RACE reads, yielding one entry per CDR3 protein. Seen here are about 250,000 distinct CDR3 sequences, 8.2% observed once, and the top ten hold around 4.9%. Sequencing was carried out using blood, either unsorted or a sorted T cell fraction (not recorded which). The chain employs TRBV21-1 and TRBJ1-2. TRBV21-1 is tagged as a pseudogene. This receptor was identified in a female donor with ankylosing spondylitis or in good health (not recorded which). The CDR3 nucleotides read TGTGCCAGCAGCAAAGGTAGCAGGCGGAGTGCCCTCTATGGCTACACCTTC. It is translated as CASSKGSRRSALYGYTF.